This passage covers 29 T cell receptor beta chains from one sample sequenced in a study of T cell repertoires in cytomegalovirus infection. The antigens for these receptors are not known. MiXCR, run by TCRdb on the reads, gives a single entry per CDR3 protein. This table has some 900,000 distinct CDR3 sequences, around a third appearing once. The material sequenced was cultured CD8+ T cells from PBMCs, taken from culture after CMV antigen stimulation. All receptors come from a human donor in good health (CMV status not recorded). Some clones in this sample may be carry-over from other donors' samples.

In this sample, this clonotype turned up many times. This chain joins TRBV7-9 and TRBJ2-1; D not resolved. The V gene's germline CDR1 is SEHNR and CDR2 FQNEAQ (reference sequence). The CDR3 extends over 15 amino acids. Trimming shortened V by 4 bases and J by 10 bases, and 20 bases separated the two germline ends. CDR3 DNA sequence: TGTGCCAGCAGCTCCGCCCATCGGCCCATCATCGAGCAGTTCTTC. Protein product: CASSSAHRPIIEQFF.

The CDR3 loop is CASSPTGLFAYEQYF. The CDR3 nucleotides are TGTGCCAGCAGCCCCACTGGACTATTCGCCTACGAGCAGTACTTC. V is TRBV11-2 and J is TRBJ2-7, with TRBD2 as a possible D gene (6 bases). The germline V gene has CDR1 SGHAT and CDR2 FQNNGV. The CDR3 covers 15 residues. V lost 5 bases and J lost 2, with 16 bases in between.

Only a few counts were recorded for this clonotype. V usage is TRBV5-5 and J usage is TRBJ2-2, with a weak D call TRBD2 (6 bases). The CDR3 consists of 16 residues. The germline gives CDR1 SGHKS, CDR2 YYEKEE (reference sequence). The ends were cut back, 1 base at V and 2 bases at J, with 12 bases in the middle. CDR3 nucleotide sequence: TGTGCCAGCAGCTTGAGGGCGGGGCTAAACACCGGGGAGCTGTTTTTT. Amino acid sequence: CASSLRAGLNTGELFF.

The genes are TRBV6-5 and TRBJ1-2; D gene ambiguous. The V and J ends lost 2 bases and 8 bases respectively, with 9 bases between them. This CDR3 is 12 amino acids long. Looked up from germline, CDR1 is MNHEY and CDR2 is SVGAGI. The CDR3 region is CASSYAGSGYTF. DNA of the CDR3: TGTGCCAGCAGTTACGCCGGGAGCGGCTACACCTTC.

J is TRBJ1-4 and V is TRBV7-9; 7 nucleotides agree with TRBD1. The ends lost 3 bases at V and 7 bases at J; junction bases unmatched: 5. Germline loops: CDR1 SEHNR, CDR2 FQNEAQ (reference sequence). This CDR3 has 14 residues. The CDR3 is CASSFLQGGEKLFF. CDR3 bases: TGTGCCAGCAGCTTTCTCCAGGGGGGTGAAAAACTGTTTTTT.

The CDR3 coding sequence is TGTGCCAGCAGTGAAGAGGCAGGGGGGGGTCGCTACACCTTC. It specifies CASSEEAGGGRYTF. The rearrangement joins TRBV25-1 to TRBJ1-2; TRBD1 agrees at 7 bases. The CDR3 has 14 residues. The trim removed 2 bases at V and 9 bases at J, leaving 9 bases unmatched. Germline loops: CDR1 MGHDK, CDR2 SYGVNS.

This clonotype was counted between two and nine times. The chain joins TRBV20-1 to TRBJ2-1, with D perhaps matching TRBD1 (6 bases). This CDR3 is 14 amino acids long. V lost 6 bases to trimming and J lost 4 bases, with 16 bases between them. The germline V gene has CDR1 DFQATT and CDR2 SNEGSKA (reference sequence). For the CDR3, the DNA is TGCAGTGCCCTCTCGGAACAGGGTTACAATGAGCAGTTCTTC. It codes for CSALSEQGYNEQFF.

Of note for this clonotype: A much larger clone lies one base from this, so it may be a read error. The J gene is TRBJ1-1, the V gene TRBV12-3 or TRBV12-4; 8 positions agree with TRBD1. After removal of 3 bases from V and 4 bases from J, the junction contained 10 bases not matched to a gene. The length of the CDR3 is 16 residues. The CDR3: CASSLQTGVPSTEAFF. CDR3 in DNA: TGTGCCAGCAGTTTGCAGACAGGGGTCCCGAGCACTGAAGCTTTCTTT.

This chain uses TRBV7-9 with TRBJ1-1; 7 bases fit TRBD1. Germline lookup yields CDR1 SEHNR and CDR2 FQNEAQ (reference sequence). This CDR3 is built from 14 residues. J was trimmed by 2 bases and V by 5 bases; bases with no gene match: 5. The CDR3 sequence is CASSQKGANTEAFF. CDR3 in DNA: TGTGCCAGCAGCCAAAAGGGGGCTAACACTGAAGCTTTCTTT.

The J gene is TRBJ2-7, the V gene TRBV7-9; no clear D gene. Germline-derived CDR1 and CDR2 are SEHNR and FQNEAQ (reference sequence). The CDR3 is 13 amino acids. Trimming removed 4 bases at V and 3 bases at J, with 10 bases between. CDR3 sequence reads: CASSSTWYYEQYF. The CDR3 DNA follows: TGTGCCAGCAGCTCCACTTGGTACTACGAGCAGTACTTC.

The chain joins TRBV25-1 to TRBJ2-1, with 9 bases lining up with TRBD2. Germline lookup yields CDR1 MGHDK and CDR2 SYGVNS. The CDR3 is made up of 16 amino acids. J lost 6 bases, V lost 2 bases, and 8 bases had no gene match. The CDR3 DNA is TGTGCCAGCAGTGAACGGGCGGGGGGGTCTTGCAATGAGCAGTTCTTC. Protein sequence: CASSERAGGSCNEQFF.

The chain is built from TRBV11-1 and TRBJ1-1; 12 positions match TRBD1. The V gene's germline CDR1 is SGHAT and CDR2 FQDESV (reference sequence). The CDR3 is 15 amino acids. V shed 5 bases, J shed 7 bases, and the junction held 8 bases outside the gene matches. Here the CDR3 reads CASSSRDRGHDEAFF. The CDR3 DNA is TGTGCCAGCAGCAGCCGGGACAGGGGGCATGATGAAGCTTTCTTT.

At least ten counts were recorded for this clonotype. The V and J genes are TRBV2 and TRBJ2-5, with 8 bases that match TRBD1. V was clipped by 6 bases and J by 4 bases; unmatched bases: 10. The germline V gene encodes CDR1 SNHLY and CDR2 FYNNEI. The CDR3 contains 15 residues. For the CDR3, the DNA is TGTGCCAGCAGCGACGGACAGGGAGGAGGAGAGACCCAGTACTTC. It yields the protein CASSDGQGGGETQYF.

DNA for the CDR3: TGTGCCAGCACCGCTCTAGCGGGGGATTACAATGAGCAGTTCTTC. Translating gives CASTALAGDYNEQFF. The chain is built from TRBV7-6 and TRBJ2-1; 10 bases are shared with TRBD2. The V segment lost 7 bases and the J segment 4 bases; nucleotides outside the gene matches: 7. The germline V gene has CDR1 SGHVS and CDR2 FNYEAQ. The CDR3 consists of 15 residues.

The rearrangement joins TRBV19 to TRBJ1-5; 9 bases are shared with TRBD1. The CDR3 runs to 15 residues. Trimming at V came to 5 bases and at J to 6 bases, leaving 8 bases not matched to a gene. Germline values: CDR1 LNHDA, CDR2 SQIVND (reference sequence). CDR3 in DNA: TGTGCCAGTAGTCCACTCCGGGACAGGGTTCAGCCCCAGCATTTT. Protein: CASSPLRDRVQPQHF.

The CDR3: CASSIASDTFDGANVLTF. CDR3 DNA sequence: TGTGCCAGTAGTATAGCCAGTGACACCTTCGATGGGGCCAACGTCCTGACTTTC. V usage is TRBV19 and J usage is TRBJ2-6, with unresolved D. V was cut by 1 base and J by 3 bases, with 16 bases left in between. Germline V CDR1 and CDR2: LNHDA, SQIVND (reference sequence). This CDR3 is built from 18 residues. The entire variable domain, with the rest obtained from reference TRBV19 and TRBJ2-6, is as follows: DGGITQSPKYLFRKEGQNVTLSCEQNLNHDAMYWYRQDPGQGLRLIYYSQIVNDFQKGDIAEGYSVSREKKESFPLTVTSAQKNPTAFYLCASSIASDTFDGANVLTFGAGSRLTVL.

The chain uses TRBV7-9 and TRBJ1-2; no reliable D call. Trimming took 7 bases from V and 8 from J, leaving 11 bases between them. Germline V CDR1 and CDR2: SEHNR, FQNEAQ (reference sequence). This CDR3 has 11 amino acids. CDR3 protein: CASTPREGYTF. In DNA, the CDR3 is TGTGCCAGCACCCCCCGGGAAGGCTACACCTTC.

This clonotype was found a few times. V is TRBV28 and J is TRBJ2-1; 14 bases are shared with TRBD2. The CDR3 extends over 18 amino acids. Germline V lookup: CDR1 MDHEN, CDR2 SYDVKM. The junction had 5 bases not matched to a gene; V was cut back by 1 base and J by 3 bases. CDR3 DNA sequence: TGTGCCAGCAGTTTATTGGGACTAGCGGGGGACAACTACAATGAGCAGTTCTTC. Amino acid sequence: CASSLLGLAGDNYNEQFF.

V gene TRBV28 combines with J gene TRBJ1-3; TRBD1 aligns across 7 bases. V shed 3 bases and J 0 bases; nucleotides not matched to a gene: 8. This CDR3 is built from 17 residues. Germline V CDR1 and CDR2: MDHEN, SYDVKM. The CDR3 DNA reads TGTGCCAGCAGTTTCATCCCCCGGACAGGCTCTGGAAACACCATATATTTT. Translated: CASSFIPRTGSGNTIYF.

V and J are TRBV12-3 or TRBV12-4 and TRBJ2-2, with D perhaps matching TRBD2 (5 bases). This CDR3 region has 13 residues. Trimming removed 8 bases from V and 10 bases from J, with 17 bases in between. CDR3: CASVRENLVELFF. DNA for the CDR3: TGTGCCAGCGTTAGGGAGAACCTCGTGGAGCTGTTTTTT.

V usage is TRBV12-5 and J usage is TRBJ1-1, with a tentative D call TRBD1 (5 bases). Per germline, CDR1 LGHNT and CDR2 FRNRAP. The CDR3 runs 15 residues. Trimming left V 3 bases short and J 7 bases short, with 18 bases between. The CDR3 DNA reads TGTGCTAGTGGTTTCTATACAGGCCTACACCTTGAAGCTTTCTTT. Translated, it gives CASGFYTGLHLEAFF.

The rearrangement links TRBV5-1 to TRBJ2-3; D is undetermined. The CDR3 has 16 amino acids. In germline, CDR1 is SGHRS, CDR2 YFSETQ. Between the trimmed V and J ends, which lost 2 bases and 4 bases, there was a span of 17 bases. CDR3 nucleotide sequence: TGCGCCAGCAGCTTTGCAGTACCGAAGCCGCCAGATACGCAGTATTTT. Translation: CASSFAVPKPPDTQYF.

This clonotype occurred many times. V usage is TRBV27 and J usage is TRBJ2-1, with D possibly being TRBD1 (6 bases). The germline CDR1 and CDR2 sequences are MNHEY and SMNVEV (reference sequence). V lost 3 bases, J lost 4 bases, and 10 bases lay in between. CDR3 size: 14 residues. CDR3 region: CASSLVGTYNEQFF. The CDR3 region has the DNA TGTGCCAGCAGTTTGGTCGGGACATACAATGAGCAGTTCTTC.

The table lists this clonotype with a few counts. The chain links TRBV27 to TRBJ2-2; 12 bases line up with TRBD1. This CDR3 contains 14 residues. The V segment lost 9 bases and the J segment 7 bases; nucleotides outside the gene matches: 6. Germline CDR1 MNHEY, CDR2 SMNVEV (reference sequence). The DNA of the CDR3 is TGTGCCAGTTCCGGGACAGGGGGCATCGGGGAGCTGTTTTTT. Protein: CASSGTGGIGELFF.

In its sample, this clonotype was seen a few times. For the CDR3, the DNA is TGTGCCATCAGTGAGCCTGGACAGCAACTAAGCTCCTACAATGAGCAGTTCTTC. This sequence encodes CAISEPGQQLSSYNEQFF. This sequence joins TRBV10-3 and TRBJ2-1, with TRBD1 as a possible D gene (6 bases). CDR1 and CDR2 from the germline V gene are ENHRY and SYGVKD. V gave up 2 bases and J gave up 0 bases, with 17 bases separating them. The CDR3 is 18 amino acids.

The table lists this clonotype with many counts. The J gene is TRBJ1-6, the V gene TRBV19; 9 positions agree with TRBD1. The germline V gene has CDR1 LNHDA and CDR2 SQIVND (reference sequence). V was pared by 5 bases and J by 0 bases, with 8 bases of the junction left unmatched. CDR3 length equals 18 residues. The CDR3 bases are TGTGCCAGTAGTTTCTCCGGGACAGGGAGCTCCTATAATTCACCCCTCCACTTT. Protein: CASSFSGTGSSYNSPLHF.

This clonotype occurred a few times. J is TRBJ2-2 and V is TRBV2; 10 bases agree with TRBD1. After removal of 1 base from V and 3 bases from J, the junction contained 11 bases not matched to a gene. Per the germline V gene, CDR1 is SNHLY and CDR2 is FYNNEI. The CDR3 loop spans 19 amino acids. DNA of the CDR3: TGTGCCAGCAGTGAAGATGTGACAGGGGGCGCTTGGGACACCGGGGAGCTGTTTTTT. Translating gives CASSEDVTGGAWDTGELFF.

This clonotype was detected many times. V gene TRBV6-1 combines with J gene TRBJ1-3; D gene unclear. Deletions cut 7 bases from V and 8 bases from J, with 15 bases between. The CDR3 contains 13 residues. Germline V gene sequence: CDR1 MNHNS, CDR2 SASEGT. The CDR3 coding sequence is TGTGCCAGCACACGAGAAAGCGGGTACACCATATATTTT. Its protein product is CASTRESGYTIYF.

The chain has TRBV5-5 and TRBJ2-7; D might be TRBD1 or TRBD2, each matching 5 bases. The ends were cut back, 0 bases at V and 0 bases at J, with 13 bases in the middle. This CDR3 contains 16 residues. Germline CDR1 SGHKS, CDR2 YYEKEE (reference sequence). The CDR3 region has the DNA TGTGCCAGCAGCTTGGGTCAGGGAGTCCCCTCCTACGAGCAGTACTTC. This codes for CASSLGQGVPSYEQYF.